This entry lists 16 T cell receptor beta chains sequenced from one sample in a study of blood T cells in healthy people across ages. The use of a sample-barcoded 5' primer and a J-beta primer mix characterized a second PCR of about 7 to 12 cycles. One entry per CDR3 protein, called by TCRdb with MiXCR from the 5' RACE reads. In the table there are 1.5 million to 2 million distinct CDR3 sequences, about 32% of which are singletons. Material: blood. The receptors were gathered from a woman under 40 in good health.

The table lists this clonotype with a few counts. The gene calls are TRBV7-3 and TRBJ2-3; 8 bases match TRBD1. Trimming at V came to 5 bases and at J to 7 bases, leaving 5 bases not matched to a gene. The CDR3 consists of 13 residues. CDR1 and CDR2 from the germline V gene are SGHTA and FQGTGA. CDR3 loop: CASSATGGHTQYF. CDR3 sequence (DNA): TGTGCCAGCAGCGCCACAGGGGGACATACGCAGTATTTT.

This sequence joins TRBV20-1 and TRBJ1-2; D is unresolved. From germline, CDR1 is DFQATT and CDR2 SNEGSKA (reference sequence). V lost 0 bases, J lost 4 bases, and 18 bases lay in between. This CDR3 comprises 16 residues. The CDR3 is CSARDMRRNRAYGYTF. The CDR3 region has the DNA TGCAGTGCTAGAGATATGCGGAGAAATCGGGCCTATGGCTACACCTTC.

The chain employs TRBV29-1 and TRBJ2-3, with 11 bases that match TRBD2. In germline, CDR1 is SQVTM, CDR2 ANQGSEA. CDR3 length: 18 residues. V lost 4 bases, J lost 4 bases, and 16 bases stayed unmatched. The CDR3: CSVVASGRSFTVPDTQYF. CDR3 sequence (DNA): TGCAGCGTTGTCGCTAGCGGGAGGAGTTTCACGGTCCCAGATACGCAGTATTTT.

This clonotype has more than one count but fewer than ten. The CDR3, as DNA: TGCGCCAGCAGCTTAACTAGCAGCAGCACAGATACGCAGTATTTT. This gives the protein CASSLTSSSTDTQYF. V and J are TRBV5-1 and TRBJ2-3; TRBD2 is a possible D gene (6 bases). This CDR3 contains 15 residues. Germline V CDR1 and CDR2: SGHRS, YFSETQ. Deletions cut 2 bases from V and 0 bases from J, with 10 bases between. The variable domain in full, with the rest retrieved from reference TRBV5-1 and TRBJ2-3, is KAGVTQTPRYLIKTRGQQVTLSCSPISGHRSVSWYQQTPGQGLQFLFEYFSETQRNKGNFPGRFSGRQFSNSRSEMNVSTLELGDSALYLCASSLTSSSTDTQYFGPGTRLTVL.

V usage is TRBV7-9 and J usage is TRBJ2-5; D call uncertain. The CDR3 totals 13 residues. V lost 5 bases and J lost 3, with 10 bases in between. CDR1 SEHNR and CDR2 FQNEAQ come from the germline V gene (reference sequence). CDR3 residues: CASSRRAEETQYF. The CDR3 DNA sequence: TGTGCCAGCAGCCGCCGGGCAGAAGAGACCCAGTACTTC.

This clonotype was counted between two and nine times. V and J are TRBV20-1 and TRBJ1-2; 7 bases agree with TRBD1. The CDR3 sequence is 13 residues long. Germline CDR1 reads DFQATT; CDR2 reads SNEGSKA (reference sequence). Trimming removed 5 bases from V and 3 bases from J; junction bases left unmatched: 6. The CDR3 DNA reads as TGCAGTGCTGCGACAGGGACCCACTATGGCTACACCTTC. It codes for CSAATGTHYGYTF.

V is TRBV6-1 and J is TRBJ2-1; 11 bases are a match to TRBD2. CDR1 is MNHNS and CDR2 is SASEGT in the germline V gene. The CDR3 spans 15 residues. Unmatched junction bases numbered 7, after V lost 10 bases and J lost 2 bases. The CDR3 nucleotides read TGTGCCACCAAACAACTAGCGGGAGCCTACAATGAGCAGTTCTTC. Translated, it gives CATKQLAGAYNEQFF.

The CDR3 is CASSDYTAGEGYTF. The DNA for the CDR3 is TGTGCCAGCAGTGACTATACGGCTGGGGAGGGCTACACCTTC. The chain uses TRBV12-3 or TRBV12-4 and TRBJ1-2; no clear D. V shed 5 bases and J shed 8 bases, with 18 bases lying between them. This CDR3 is built from 14 residues.

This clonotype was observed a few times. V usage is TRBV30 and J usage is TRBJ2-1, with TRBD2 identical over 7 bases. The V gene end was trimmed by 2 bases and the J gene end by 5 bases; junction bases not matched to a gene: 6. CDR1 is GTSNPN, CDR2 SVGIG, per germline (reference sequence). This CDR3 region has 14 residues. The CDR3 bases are TGTGCCTGGAGTTGGGCGGGAGTAAACAATGAGCAGTTCTTC. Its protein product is CAWSWAGVNNEQFF.

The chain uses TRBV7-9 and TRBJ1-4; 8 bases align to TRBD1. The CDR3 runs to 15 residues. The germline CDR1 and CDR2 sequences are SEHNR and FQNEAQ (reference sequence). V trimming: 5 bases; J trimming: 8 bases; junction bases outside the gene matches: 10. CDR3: CASSKAGGVGEKLFF. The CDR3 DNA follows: TGTGCCAGCAGCAAAGCAGGGGGCGTAGGGGAAAAACTGTTTTTT.

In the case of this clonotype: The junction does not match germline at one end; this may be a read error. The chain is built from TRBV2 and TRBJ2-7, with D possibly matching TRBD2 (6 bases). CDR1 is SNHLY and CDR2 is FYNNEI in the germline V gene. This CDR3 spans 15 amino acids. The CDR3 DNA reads TGTGCCAGCAGTCGTACCGGGACTGAGAGATCCGAGCGGTACTTC. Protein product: CASSRTGTERSERYF.

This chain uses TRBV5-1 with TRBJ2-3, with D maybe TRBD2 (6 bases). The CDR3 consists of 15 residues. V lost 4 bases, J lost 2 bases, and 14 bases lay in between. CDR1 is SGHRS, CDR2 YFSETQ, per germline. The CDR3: CASSPGDAYTDTQYF. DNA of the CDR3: TGCGCCAGCAGCCCGGGGGACGCGTACACAGATACGCAGTATTTT.

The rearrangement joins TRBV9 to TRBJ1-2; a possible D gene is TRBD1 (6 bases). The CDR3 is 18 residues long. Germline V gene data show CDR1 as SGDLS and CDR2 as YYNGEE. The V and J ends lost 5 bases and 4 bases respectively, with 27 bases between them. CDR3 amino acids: CASRGERTGAHRGYGYTF. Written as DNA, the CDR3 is TGTGCCAGCAGAGGAGAACGGACGGGGGCCCATCGGGGCTATGGCTACACCTTC.

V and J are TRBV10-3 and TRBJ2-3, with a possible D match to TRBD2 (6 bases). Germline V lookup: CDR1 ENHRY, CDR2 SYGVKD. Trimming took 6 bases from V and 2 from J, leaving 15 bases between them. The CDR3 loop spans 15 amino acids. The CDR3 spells CAISKTGGATDTQYF. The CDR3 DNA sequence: TGTGCCATCAGCAAGACTGGCGGGGCCACAGATACGCAGTATTTT.

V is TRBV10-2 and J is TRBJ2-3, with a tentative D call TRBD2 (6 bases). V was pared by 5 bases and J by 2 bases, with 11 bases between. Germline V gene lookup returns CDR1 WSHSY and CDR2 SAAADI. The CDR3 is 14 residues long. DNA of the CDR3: TGCGCCAGCAGTACTGGCGGGATCACAGATACGCAGTATTTT. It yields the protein CASSTGGITDTQYF.

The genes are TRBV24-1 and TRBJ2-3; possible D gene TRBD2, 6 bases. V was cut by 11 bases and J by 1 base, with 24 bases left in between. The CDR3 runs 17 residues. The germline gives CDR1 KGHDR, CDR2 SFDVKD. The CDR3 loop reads CAIKTSAGTVGTDTQYF. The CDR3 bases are TGTGCCATCAAGACTTCCGCGGGGACGGTGGGCACAGATACGCAGTATTTT.